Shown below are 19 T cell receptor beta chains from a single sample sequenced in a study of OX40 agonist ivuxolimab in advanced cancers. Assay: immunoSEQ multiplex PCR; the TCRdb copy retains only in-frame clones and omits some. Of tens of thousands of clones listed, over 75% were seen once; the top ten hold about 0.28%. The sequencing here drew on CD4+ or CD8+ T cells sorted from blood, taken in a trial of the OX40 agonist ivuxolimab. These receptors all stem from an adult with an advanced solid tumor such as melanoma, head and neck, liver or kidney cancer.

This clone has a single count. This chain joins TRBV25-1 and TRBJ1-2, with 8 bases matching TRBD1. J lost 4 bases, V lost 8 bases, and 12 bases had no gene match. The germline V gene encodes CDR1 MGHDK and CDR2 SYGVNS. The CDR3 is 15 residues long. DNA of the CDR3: TGTGCCAGCGGGGGCGACCGGGACAGGCTCTATGGCTACACCTTC. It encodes CASGGDRDRLYGYTF.

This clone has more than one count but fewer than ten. CDR3 in amino acids: CASSFASGGARETQYF. The CDR3 nucleotides are TGTGCCAGCAGCTTTGCTAGCGGGGGGGCCCGGGAGACCCAGTACTTC. The chain employs TRBV7-2 and TRBJ2-5, with 12 bases identical to TRBD2. The germline V gene has CDR1 SGHTA and CDR2 FQGNSA. The J segment lost 5 bases and the V segment lost 3 bases, leaving 7 bases of the junction unmatched. This CDR3 is 16 amino acids long.

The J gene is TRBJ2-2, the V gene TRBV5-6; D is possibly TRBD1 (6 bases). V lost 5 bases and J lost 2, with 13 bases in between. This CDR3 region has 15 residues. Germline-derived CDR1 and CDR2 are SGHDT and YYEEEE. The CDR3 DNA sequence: TGTGCCAGCAGAAAAGTGGGACAAAACACCGGGGAGCTGTTTTTT. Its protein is CASRKVGQNTGELFF.

Here the CDR3 reads CASSQDRANTEAFF. The CDR3 DNA sequence: TGTGCCAGCAGCCAGGACAGGGCGAACACTGAAGCTTTCTTT. The chain uses TRBV5-4 and TRBJ1-1, with 8 bases identical to TRBD1. The CDR3 is made up of 14 amino acids. Per the germline V gene, CDR1 is SGHNT and CDR2 is YYREEE (reference sequence). The trim removed 4 bases at V and 1 base at J, leaving 3 bases unmatched.

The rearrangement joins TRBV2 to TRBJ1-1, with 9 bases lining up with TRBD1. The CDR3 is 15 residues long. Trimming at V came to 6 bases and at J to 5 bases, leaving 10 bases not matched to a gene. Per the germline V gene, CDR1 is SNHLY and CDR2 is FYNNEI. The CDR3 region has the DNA TGTGCCAGCAGGTCCACAGGGGGCTCGCGAACTGAAGCTTTCTTT. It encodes CASRSTGGSRTEAFF.

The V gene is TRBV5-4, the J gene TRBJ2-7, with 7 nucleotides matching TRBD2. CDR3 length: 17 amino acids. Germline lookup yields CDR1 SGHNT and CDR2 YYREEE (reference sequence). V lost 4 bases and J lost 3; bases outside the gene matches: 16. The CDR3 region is CASSAERGPRDLYEQYF. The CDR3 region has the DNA TGTGCCAGCAGCGCCGAGCGGGGCCCTAGGGACCTCTACGAGCAGTACTTC.

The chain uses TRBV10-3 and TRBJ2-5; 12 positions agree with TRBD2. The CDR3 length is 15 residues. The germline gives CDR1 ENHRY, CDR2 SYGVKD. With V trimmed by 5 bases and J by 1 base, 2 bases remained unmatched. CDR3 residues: CAISRTSGAQETQYF. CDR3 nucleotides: TGTGCCATCAGTAGGACTAGCGGGGCCCAAGAGACCCAGTACTTC.

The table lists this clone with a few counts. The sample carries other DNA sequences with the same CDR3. The CDR3 nucleotides are TGTGCCAGCAGTGACCCGGGACAGCAAGAGACCCAGTACTTC. It yields the protein CASSDPGQQETQYF. V and J are TRBV2 and TRBJ2-5; 7 bases fit TRBD1. With V trimmed by 3 bases and J by 2 bases, 3 bases remained unmatched. This CDR3 is built from 14 residues. CDR1 SNHLY and CDR2 FYNNEI come from the germline V gene.

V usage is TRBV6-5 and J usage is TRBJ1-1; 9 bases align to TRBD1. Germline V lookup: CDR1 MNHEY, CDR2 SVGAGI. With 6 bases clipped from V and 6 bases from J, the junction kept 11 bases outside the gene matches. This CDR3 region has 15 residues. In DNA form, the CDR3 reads TGTGCCAGCAGCCAGCGGACAGGGGAGAGCGCTGAAGCTTTCTTT. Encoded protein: CASSQRTGESAEAFF.

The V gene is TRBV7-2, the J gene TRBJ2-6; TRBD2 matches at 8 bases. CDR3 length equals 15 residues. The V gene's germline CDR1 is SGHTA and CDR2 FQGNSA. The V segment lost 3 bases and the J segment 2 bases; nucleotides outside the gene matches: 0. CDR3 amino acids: CASSFGGAGANVLTF. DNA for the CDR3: TGTGCCAGCAGCTTCGGGGGGGCTGGGGCCAACGTCCTGACTTTC.

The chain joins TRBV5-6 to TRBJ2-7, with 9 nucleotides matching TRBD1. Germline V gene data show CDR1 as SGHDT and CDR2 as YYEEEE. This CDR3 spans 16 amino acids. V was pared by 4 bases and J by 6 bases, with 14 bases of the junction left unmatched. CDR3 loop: CASSPGGTGPTGEQYF. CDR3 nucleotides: TGTGCCAGCAGCCCCGGGGGGACAGGGCCAACGGGCGAGCAGTACTTC.

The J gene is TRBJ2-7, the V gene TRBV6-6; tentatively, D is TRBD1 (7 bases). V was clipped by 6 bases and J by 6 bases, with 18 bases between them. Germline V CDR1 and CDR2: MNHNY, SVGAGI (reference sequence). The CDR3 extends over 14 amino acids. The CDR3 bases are TGTGCCAGCAGCCAGATCAACAGGGGAGGCGAGCAGTACTTC. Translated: CASSQINRGGEQYF.

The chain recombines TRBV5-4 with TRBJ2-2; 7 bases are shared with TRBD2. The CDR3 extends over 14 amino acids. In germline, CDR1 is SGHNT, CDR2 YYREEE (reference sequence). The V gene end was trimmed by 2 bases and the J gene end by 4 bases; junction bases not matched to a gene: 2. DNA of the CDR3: TGTGCCAGCAGCTTCGGCGGGGGCACCGGGGAGCTGTTTTTT. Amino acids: CASSFGGGTGELFF.

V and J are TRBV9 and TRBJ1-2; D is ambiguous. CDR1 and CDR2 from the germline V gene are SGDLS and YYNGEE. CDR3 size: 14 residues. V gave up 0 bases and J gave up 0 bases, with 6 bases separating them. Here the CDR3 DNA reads TGTGCCAGCAGCGTAGACAGCACTAACTATGGCTACACCTTC. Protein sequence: CASSVDSTNYGYTF.

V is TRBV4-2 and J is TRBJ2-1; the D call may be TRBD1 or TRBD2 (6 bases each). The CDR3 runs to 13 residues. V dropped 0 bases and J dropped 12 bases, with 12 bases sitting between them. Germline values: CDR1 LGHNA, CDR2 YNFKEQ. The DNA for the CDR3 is TGTGCCAGCAGCCAAGATCTGGAGGGGGGGCAGTTCTTC. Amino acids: CASSQDLEGGQFF.

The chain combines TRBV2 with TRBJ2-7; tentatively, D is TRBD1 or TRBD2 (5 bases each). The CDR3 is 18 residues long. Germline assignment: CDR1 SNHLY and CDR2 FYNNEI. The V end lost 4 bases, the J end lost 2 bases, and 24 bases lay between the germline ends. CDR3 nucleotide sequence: TGTGCCAGCAGTGTGGGGCCAGCGAGGCCCCTCGGGGCCTACGAGCAGTACTTC. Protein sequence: CASSVGPARPLGAYEQYF.

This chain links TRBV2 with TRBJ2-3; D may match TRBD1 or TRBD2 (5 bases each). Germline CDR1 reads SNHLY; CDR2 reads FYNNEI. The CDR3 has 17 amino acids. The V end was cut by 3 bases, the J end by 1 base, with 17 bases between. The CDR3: CASSDWGRGAGTDTQYF. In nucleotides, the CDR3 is TGTGCCAGCAGTGATTGGGGTAGGGGAGCGGGCACAGATACGCAGTATTTT.

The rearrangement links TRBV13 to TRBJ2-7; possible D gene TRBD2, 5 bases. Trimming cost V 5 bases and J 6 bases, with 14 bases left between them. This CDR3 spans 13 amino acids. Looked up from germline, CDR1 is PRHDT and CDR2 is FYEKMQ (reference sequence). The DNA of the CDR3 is TGTGCCAGCAGCCGGGGTGGCACCCCCGAGCAGTACTTC. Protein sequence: CASSRGGTPEQYF.

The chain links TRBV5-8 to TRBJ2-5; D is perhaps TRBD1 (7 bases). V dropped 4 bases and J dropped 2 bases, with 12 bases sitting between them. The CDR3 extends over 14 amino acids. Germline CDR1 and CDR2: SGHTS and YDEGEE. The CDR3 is CASSPGDRQETQYF. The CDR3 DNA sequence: TGTGCCAGCAGCCCGGGGGACAGACAAGAGACCCAGTACTTC.